This T cell receptor (beta chain) was captured in a study of shared clonotypes between healthy human individuals. Broader study findings: Investigators expected sequencing depth to affect clonotype sharing among donors.

Note on this clone: Its antigen is still unknown.

The CDR3 is 15 residues long. Germline lookup yields CDR1 MGHRA and CDR2 YSYEKL. Trimming cost V 4 bases and J 0 bases, with 9 bases left between them. Clones were sequenced by immunoSEQ multiplex PCR, and TCRdb holds only the in-frame ones, with some missing. In the table there are roughly 2.5 million clones, around nine tenths of which are singletons. What was sequenced was naive CD4+ T cells sorted from blood. This sample's subset: CD45RA+ positively selected. The origin of this receptor is a man in his late teens or twenties in good health. The chain couples TRBV4-1 to TRBJ2-2; a possible D gene is TRBD1 (5 bases). The CDR3 DNA is TGCGCCAGCAGCCTGCAGGGCACGAACACCGGGGAGCTGTTTTTT. Translating it yields CASSLQGTNTGELFF.